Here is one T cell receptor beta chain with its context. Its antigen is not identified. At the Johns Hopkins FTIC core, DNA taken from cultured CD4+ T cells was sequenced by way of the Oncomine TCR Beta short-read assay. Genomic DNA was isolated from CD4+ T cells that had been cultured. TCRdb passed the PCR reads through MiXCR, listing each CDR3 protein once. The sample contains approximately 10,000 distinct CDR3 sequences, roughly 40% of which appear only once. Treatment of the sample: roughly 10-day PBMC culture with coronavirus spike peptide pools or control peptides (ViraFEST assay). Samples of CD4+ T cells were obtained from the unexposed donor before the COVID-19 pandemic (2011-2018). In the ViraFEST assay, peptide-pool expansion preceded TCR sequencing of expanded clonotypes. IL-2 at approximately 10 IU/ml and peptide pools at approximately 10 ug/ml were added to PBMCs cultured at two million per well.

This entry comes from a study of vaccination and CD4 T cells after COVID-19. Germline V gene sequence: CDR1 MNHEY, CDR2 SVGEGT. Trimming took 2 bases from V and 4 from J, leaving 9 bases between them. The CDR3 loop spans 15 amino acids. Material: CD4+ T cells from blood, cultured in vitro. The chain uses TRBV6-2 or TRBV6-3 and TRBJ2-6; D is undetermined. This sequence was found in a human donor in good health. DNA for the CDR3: TGTGCCAGCAGTTACAGGAGCTCGGGGGCCAACGTCCTGACTTTC. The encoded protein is CASSYRSSGANVLTF.